The 24 T cell receptor beta chains reported below all come from one sample, sequenced in a study of T cells in Graves' hyperthyroidism and ophthalmopathy. Researchers amplified the TCR beta CDR3 regions from RNA transcripts. TCR CDR3 regions were first amplified by RT-PCR with HTBI primers. TCRdb reprocessed the multiplex PCR reads with MiXCR, giving one entry per CDR3 protein. The profile shows over 700,000 distinct CDR3 sequences, approximately 19% of them singletons. The sample consisted of blood. These receptors were obtained from a woman aged 45-59 years with Graves' hyperthyroidism that later progressed to Graves' ophthalmopathy.

In its sample, this clonotype was seen many times. The chain uses TRBV12-3 or TRBV12-4 and TRBJ2-7; D is perhaps TRBD1 or TRBD2 (5 bases each). The CDR3 spans 14 residues. The ends were cut back, 4 bases at V and 8 bases at J, with 18 bases in the middle. CDR3 coding DNA: TGTGCCAGCAGTTCCACGGGACGGGTCTGGAAGCAGTACTTC. Amino acid sequence: CASSSTGRVWKQYF.

The chain has TRBV5-1 and TRBJ2-7; the D gene is possibly TRBD1 (6 bases). Per germline, CDR1 SGHRS and CDR2 YFSETQ. CDR3 length: 13 amino acids. The V end lost 5 bases, the J end lost 6 bases, and 15 bases lay between the germline ends. CDR3 nucleotide sequence: TGCGCCAGCAGACGGGACAACGAGGGCGAGCAGTACTTC. Translation gives CASRRDNEGEQYF.

This chain connects TRBV20-1 to TRBJ2-3, with TRBD1 identical over 7 bases. CDR3 length equals 13 residues. Unmatched junction bases numbered 7, after V lost 6 bases and J lost 4 bases. Germline V lookup: CDR1 DFQATT, CDR2 SNEGSKA (reference sequence). This CDR3 reads CSATGPSPDTQYF. CDR3 DNA: TGCAGTGCGACAGGGCCCTCCCCAGATACGCAGTATTTT.

Ten or more counts support this clonotype. The chain is built from TRBV20-1 and TRBJ1-6; 7 nucleotides agree with TRBD1. The germline V gene has CDR1 DFQATT and CDR2 SNEGSKA (reference sequence). CDR3 size: 15 residues. V was clipped by 3 bases and J by 5 bases; unmatched bases: 7. CDR3 loop: CSARAGGQHNSPLHF. CDR3 DNA sequence: TGCAGTGCTAGGGCCGGGGGACAGCATAATTCACCCCTCCACTTT.

Only a few counts were recorded for this clonotype. This rearrangement joins TRBV10-3 to TRBJ2-6, with D tentatively TRBD1 (5 bases). Trimming shortened V by 2 bases and J by 0 bases, and 20 bases separated the two germline ends. The CDR3 contains 20 residues. Germline V CDR1 and CDR2: ENHRY, SYGVKD. This CDR3 reads CAISEALLQALNSGANVLTF. CDR3 nucleotides: TGTGCCATCAGTGAGGCTCTCTTACAGGCTCTGAACTCTGGGGCCAACGTCCTGACTTTC.

This clonotype was seen repeatedly, ten times or more. V and J are TRBV10-3 and TRBJ1-1, with 7 bases matching TRBD1. With 7 bases clipped from V and 0 bases from J, the junction kept 2 bases outside the gene matches. The germline CDR1 and CDR2 sequences are ENHRY and SYGVKD. The CDR3 is 13 residues long. The CDR3 coding sequence is TGTGCCATCACCGGGACAGTGAACACTGAAGCTTTCTTT. Residues: CAITGTVNTEAFF.

This clonotype was seen at least ten times. The chain combines TRBV5-1 with TRBJ1-1; D possibly corresponds to TRBD1 (6 bases). The germline V gene has CDR1 SGHRS and CDR2 YFSETQ. There are 14 residues in the CDR3. The ends were cut back, 2 bases at V and 3 bases at J, with 11 bases in the middle. CDR3 coding DNA: TGCGCCAGCAGCTTACAGGGAGGGGACACTGAAGCTTTCTTT. As protein: CASSLQGGDTEAFF. Using reference TRBV5-1 and TRBJ1-1 for the parts outside the CDR3, the full variable domain is KAGVTQTPRYLIKTRGQQVTLSCSPISGHRSVSWYQQTPGQGLQFLFEYFSETQRNKGNFPGRFSGRQFSNSRSEMNVSTLELGDSALYLCASSLQGGDTEAFFGQGTRLTVV.

This clonotype was seen many times. The CDR3 nucleotides are TGTGCCTGGAATCCCAGGGGAAGAGAGACCCAGTACTTC. As protein: CAWNPRGRETQYF. The genes are TRBV30 and TRBJ2-5, with D possibly matching TRBD1 (6 bases). The CDR3 loop spans 13 amino acids. Germline CDR1 is GTSNPN and CDR2 is SVGIG (reference sequence). Trimming took 4 bases from V and 4 from J, leaving 13 bases between them.

This clonotype has ten or more counts. In nucleotides, the CDR3 is TGTGCCAGCAGCCCGTCGCGCTGGACTAGCGGGGGGATGAGCTACGAGCAGTACTTC. It translates to CASSPSRWTSGGMSYEQYF. This rearrangement joins TRBV3-1 to TRBJ2-7, with 14 bases aligning to TRBD2. V was clipped by 4 bases and J by 3 bases; unmatched bases: 14. CDR1 and CDR2 from the germline V gene are LGHDT and YNNKEL (reference sequence). The CDR3 has 19 amino acids.

This clonotype has just a few counts. This rearrangement joins TRBV7-9 to TRBJ2-5, with TRBD1 matching over 7 bases. This CDR3 contains 17 residues. The J segment lost 3 bases and the V segment lost 5 bases, leaving 15 bases of the junction unmatched. The V gene's germline CDR1 is SEHNR and CDR2 FQNEAQ (reference sequence). The CDR3 DNA reads TGTGCCAGCAGCCAGCTCTTCATAACAGGGGAAGAAGAGACCCAGTACTTC. Translating gives CASSQLFITGEEETQYF.

This clonotype showed up many times. The gene calls are TRBV5-1 and TRBJ2-3; perhaps TRBD2 as D (6 bases). V lost 0 bases and J 0 bases, leaving 11 bases between the germline ends. Germline V gene lookup returns CDR1 SGHRS and CDR2 YFSETQ. This CDR3 has 16 amino acids. This CDR3 is CASSLVGRSSTDTQYF. The CDR3 DNA is TGCGCCAGCAGCTTGGTAGGGAGGTCTAGCACAGATACGCAGTATTTT.

This chain connects TRBV19 to TRBJ2-1; 11 bases line up with TRBD1. The germline V gene encodes CDR1 LNHDA and CDR2 SQIVND (reference sequence). V trimming: 6 bases; J trimming: 10 bases; junction bases outside the gene matches: 8. This CDR3 region has 14 residues. The CDR3 DNA is TGTGCCAGTAGGGAGGACAGGGGGCTCGGGGAGCAGTTCTTC. Protein: CASREDRGLGEQFF.

This clonotype was seen repeatedly, ten times or more. The V gene is TRBV11-2, the J gene TRBJ1-2; maybe TRBD1 (5 bases). The CDR3 loop spans 13 amino acids. Between the trimmed V and J ends, which lost 5 bases and 2 bases, there was a span of 9 bases. CDR1 and CDR2 from the germline V gene are SGHAT and FQNNGV. CDR3 region: CASSARDNYGYTF. In nucleotides, the CDR3 is TGTGCCAGCAGCGCTCGGGACAACTATGGCTACACCTTC. Full variable domain (outside the CDR3, taken from reference TRBV11-2 and TRBJ1-2): EAGVAQSPRYKIIEKRQSVAFWCNPISGHATLYWYQQILGQGPKLLIQFQNNGVVDDSQLPKDRFSAERLKGVDSTLKIQPAKLEDSAVYLCASSARDNYGYTFGSGTRLTVV.

This sequence joins TRBV5-1 and TRBJ2-2; 11 bases match TRBD2. Germline lookup yields CDR1 SGHRS and CDR2 YFSETQ. This CDR3 spans 16 amino acids. The junction had 5 bases not matched to a gene; V was cut back by 3 bases and J by 4 bases. The CDR3 loop reads CASSSRLAGSTGELFF. CDR3 nucleotides: TGCGCCAGCAGCTCCCGACTAGCGGGGAGCACCGGGGAGCTGTTTTTT. The full variable domain, in which reference TRBV5-1 and TRBJ2-2 provide the parts outside the CDR3, is KAGVTQTPRYLIKTRGQQVTLSCSPISGHRSVSWYQQTPGQGLQFLFEYFSETQRNKGNFPGRFSGRQFSNSRSEMNVSTLELGDSALYLCASSSRLAGSTGELFFGEGSRLTVL.

This clonotype was recorded at least ten times. The chain uses TRBV3-1 and TRBJ1-3, with D possibly being TRBD1 (6 bases). The V gene lost 4 bases and the J gene lost 9 bases, with 16 bases spanning the gap. Germline V gene sequence: CDR1 LGHDT, CDR2 YNNKEL (reference sequence). CDR3 length equals 14 residues. The CDR3 here is CASSPDRRGGTIYF. As DNA, the CDR3 is TGTGCCAGCAGCCCTGACAGGCGGGGAGGCACCATATATTTT.

This clonotype has only a few counts. Given a much more abundant clone one base away, this may be a read error. The chain has TRBV13 and TRBJ1-6; D unclear. This CDR3 comprises 13 residues. Germline CDR1 reads PRHDT; CDR2 reads FYEKMQ (reference sequence). The CDR3 sequence is CAGSLGTDSPLHF. The DNA of the CDR3 is TGTGCCGGCAGCTTAGGAACGGATTCACCCCTCCACTTT. The entire variable domain, with the rest obtained from reference TRBV13 and TRBJ1-6, is as follows: AAGVIQSPRHLIKEKRETATLKCYPIPRHDTVYWYQQGPGQDPQFLISFYEKMQSDKGSIPDRFSAQQFSDYHSELNMSSLELGDSALYFCAGSLGTDSPLHFGNGTRLTVT.

This clonotype has only a few counts. V gene TRBV2 combines with J gene TRBJ1-2; D remains unclear. V gave up 10 bases and J gave up 7 bases, with 10 bases separating them. This CDR3 has 10 residues. CDR1 and CDR2 (germline): SNHLY, FYNNEI. Here the CDR3 reads CATVSSGYTF. The CDR3 DNA sequence: TGTGCCACTGTCTCCTCTGGCTACACCTTC. Variable domain in full (rest from reference TRBV2 and TRBJ1-2): EPEVTQTPSHQVTQMGQEVILRCVPISNHLYFYWYRQILGQKVEFLVSFYNNEISEKSEIFDDQFSVERPDGSNFTLKIRSTKLEDSAMYFCATVSSGYTFGSGTRLTVV.

This clonotype was seen ten or more times. CDR3 coding DNA: TGTGCCTGGAGCCGAACCGGGAACTCCTACGAGCAGTACTTC. This codes for CAWSRTGNSYEQYF. V gene TRBV30 combines with J gene TRBJ2-7, with D possibly being TRBD2 (5 bases). CDR3 size: 14 residues. Trimming cost V 3 bases and J 0 bases, with 12 bases left between them. Germline CDR1 is GTSNPN and CDR2 is SVGIG (reference sequence).

This clonotype was observed a few times. The chain links TRBV12-3 or TRBV12-4 to TRBJ1-3, with a tentative D call TRBD1 (5 bases). Between the trimmed V and J ends, which lost 6 bases and 2 bases, there was a span of 14 bases. The CDR3 sequence is 15 residues long. CDR3 nucleotides: TGTGCCAGCAGAACGGGGGATGGACCTGGAAACACCATATATTTT. As protein: CASRTGDGPGNTIYF.

The chain is built from TRBV12-3 or TRBV12-4 and TRBJ1-4; 9 nucleotides align to TRBD1. The V and J ends lost 5 bases and 4 bases, in that order; junction bases with no gene match: 11. This CDR3 region has 17 residues. DNA of the CDR3: TGTGCCAGCAGTGGAACAGGGGGCTGGGGGAATAATGAAAAACTGTTTTTT. Translation gives CASSGTGGWGNNEKLFF.

This clonotype was detected only a few times. This chain joins TRBV7-9 and TRBJ1-2; D is possibly TRBD1 (5 bases). Trimming pared 5 bases from V and 3 bases from J, leaving 13 bases between. CDR1 is SEHNR and CDR2 is FQNEAQ in the germline V gene (reference sequence). The CDR3 has 14 amino acids. The CDR3 DNA follows: TGTGCCAGCAGCCGCGGACTGGGGGACTATGGCTACACCTTC. Residues: CASSRGLGDYGYTF.

The table lists this clonotype with many counts. The rearrangement uses TRBV3-1 and TRBJ1-3; D is ambiguous. The CDR3 is made up of 15 amino acids. With 2 bases removed from V and 0 bases from J, the gap between germline ends came to 8 bases. The germline V gene encodes CDR1 LGHDT and CDR2 YNNKEL (reference sequence). The CDR3 DNA reads as TGTGCCAGCAGCCAAAGTCCCGTCTCTGGAAACACCATATATTTT. Translation: CASSQSPVSGNTIYF.

The rearrangement uses TRBV5-1 and TRBJ2-2; 12 bases line up with TRBD2. J gave up 1 base and V 0 bases, and 7 bases lay outside the gene matches. The CDR3 extends over 19 amino acids. Germline V lookup: CDR1 SGHRS, CDR2 YFSETQ. The CDR3 sequence: CASSLEPSGGAVNTGELFF. CDR3 DNA: TGCGCCAGCAGCTTGGAGCCTAGCGGGGGGGCCGTGAACACCGGGGAGCTGTTTTTT.

In DNA, the CDR3 is TGCAGTGCTAGAAACTCGGGACTATCCCCGCGGGATACGCAGTATTTT. It codes for CSARNSGLSPRDTQYF. The chain joins TRBV20-1 to TRBJ2-3; 7 bases match TRBD2. V shed 2 bases and J 6 bases; nucleotides not matched to a gene: 14. The germline gives CDR1 DFQATT, CDR2 SNEGSKA (reference sequence). The CDR3 has 16 residues.